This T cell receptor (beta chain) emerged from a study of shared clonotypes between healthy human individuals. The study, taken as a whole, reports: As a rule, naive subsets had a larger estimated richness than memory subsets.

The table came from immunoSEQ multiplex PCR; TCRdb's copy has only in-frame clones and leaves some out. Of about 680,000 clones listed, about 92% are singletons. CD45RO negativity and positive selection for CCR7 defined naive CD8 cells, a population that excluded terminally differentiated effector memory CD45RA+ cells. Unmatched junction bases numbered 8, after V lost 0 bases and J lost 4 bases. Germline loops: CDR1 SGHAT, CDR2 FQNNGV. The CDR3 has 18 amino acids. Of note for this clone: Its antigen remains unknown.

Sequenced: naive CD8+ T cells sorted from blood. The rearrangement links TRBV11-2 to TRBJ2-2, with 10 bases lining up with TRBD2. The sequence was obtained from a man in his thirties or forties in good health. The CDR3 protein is CASSLDPSGSPLTGELFF. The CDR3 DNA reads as TGTGCCAGCAGCTTAGATCCTAGCGGGAGCCCCCTCACCGGGGAGCTGTTTTTT.